Presented here are 8 T cell receptor beta chains from one specimen sequenced in a study of cytomegalovirus exposure and HLA in healthy donors. Amplification used 60 Vbeta primers and 13 Jbeta primers. This table comes from immunoSEQ multiplex PCR, and its TCRdb copy is limited to in-frame clones, with some not included. The sample lists about 210,000 clones; around 83% were seen once. Sequenced input: PBMCs. These receptor sequences come from a woman aged 50 to 60 in good health and CMV-seropositive.

V usage is TRBV27 and J usage is TRBJ1-1; 7 nucleotides agree with TRBD1. V lost 7 bases and J lost 5; bases outside the gene matches: 13. Germline V gene sequence: CDR1 MNHEY, CDR2 SMNVEV (reference sequence). The CDR3 is 15 amino acids. This CDR3 reads CASIPYRDRRTEAFF. The CDR3 DNA sequence: TGTGCCAGCATACCTTACCGGGACAGAAGGACTGAAGCTTTCTTT.

This chain uses TRBV4-2 with TRBJ2-3, with 11 bases that match TRBD2. CDR3 length: 15 amino acids. J lost 2 bases, V lost 5 bases, and 3 bases had no gene match. CDR1 LGHNA and CDR2 YNFKEQ come from the germline V gene. CDR3 coding DNA: TGTGCCAGCAGCTTGGGACTAGCGGACACAGATACGCAGTATTTT. This sequence encodes CASSLGLADTDTQYF.

This clone was observed a few times. The CDR3 sequence: CASSPGQGSHEQYF. CDR3 in DNA: TGTGCCAGCTCACCCGGACAGGGCAGCCACGAGCAGTACTTC. This chain uses TRBV18 with TRBJ2-7, with TRBD1 matching over 8 bases. The ends lost 3 bases at V and 5 bases at J; junction bases unmatched: 6. Germline CDR1 is KGHSH and CDR2 is LQKENI. The CDR3 totals 14 residues. Full variable domain (rest looked up from reference TRBV18 and TRBJ2-7): NAGVMQNPRHLVRRRGQEARLRCSPMKGHSHVYWYRQLPEEGLKFMVYLQKENIIDESGMPKERFSAEFPKEGPSILRIQQVVRGDSAAYFCASSPGQGSHEQYFGPGTRLTVT.

The V and J genes are TRBV5-5 and TRBJ2-2; 9 bases agree with TRBD1. CDR3 length: 17 amino acids. The germline V gene has CDR1 SGHKS and CDR2 YYEKEE (reference sequence). Losses at the gene ends were 0 bases for V and 5 bases for J; bases not matched to a gene: 8. The CDR3 spells CASSLAGDRVSTGELFF. The CDR3 DNA reads as TGTGCCAGCAGCTTGGCCGGGGACAGGGTCTCTACCGGGGAGCTGTTTTTT.

V usage is TRBV7-9 and J usage is TRBJ1-1; D unclear. V lost 1 base and J 0 bases, leaving 6 bases between the germline ends. Germline lookup yields CDR1 SEHNR and CDR2 FQNEAQ (reference sequence). The CDR3 covers 14 residues. The CDR3 nucleotides are TGTGCCAGCAGCTTAGGTACTATGAACACTGAAGCTTTCTTT. This translates into CASSLGTMNTEAFF.

The chain has TRBV27 and TRBJ1-4; possible D gene TRBD1, 6 bases. Trimming removed 6 bases from V and 2 bases from J, with 10 bases in between. From germline, CDR1 is MNHEY and CDR2 SMNVEV (reference sequence). The CDR3 totals 14 residues. CDR3 bases: TGTGCCAGCAGCCCTAGGGGGACTAATGAAAAACTGTTTTTT. Its translation is CASSPRGTNEKLFF.

The chain recombines TRBV27 with TRBJ2-3; perhaps TRBD2 as D (6 bases). This CDR3 comprises 17 residues. The germline CDR1 and CDR2 sequences are MNHEY and SMNVEV (reference sequence). V lost 6 bases and J lost 3, with 22 bases in between. CDR3 residues: CASSSGRLVEGTDTQYF. The CDR3, as DNA: TGTGCCAGCAGCTCAGGTCGTTTAGTGGAGGGGACAGATACGCAGTATTTT.

There are a few counts of this clone. The chain uses TRBV19 and TRBJ2-1; TRBD1 is a possible D gene (7 bases). The V and J ends lost 7 bases and 9 bases respectively, with 16 bases between them. This CDR3 is 13 amino acids long. The V gene's germline CDR1 is LNHDA and CDR2 SQIVND (reference sequence). CDR3 bases: TGTGCCAGTAATACCCAGGGGGGTAGTGAGCAGTTCTTC. Translated: CASNTQGGSEQFF.